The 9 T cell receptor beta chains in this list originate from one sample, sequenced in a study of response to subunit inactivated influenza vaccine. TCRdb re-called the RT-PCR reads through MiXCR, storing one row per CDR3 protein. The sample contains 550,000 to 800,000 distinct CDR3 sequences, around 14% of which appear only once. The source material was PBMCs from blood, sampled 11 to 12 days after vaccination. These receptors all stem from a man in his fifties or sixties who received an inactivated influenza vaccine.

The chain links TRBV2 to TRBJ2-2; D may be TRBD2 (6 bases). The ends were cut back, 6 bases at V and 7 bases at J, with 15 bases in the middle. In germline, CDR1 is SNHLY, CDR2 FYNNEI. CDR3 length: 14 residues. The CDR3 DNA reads TGTGCCAGCAGCGCCTGGCGGGGTGGCGGGGAGCTGTTTTTT. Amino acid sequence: CASSAWRGGGELFF.

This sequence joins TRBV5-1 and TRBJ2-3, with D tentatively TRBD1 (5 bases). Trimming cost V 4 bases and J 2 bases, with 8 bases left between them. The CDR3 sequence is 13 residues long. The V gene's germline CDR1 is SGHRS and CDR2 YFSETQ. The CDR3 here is CASSQDITDTQYF. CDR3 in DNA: TGCGCCAGCAGCCAGGACATCACAGATACGCAGTATTTT.

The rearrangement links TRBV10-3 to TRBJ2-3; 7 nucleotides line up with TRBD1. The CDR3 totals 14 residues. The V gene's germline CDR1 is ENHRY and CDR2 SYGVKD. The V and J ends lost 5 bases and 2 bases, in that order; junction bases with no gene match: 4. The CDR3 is CAISRGTATDTQYF. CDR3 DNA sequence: TGTGCCATCAGTCGAGGGACAGCCACAGATACGCAGTATTTT.

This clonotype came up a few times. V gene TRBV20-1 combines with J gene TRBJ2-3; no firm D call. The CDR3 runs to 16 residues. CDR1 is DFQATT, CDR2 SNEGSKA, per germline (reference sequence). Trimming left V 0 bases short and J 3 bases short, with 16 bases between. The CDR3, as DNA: TGCAGTGCTAGAGATTCTTGGGGTAGTGGTACAGATACGCAGTATTTT. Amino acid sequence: CSARDSWGSGTDTQYF.

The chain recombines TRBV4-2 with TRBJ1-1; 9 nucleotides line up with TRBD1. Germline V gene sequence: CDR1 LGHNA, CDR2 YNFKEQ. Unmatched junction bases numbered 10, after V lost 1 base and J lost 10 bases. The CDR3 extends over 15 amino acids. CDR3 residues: CASSQGGQGMFRAFF. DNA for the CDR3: TGTGCCAGCAGCCAAGGGGGACAGGGAATGTTTCGAGCTTTCTTT.

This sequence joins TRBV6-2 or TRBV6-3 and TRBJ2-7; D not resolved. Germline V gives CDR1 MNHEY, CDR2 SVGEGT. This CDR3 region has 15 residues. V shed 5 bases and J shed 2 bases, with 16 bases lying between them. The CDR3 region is CASSATDFNPYEQYF. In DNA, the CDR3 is TGTGCCAGCAGTGCCACAGATTTTAATCCCTACGAGCAGTACTTC.

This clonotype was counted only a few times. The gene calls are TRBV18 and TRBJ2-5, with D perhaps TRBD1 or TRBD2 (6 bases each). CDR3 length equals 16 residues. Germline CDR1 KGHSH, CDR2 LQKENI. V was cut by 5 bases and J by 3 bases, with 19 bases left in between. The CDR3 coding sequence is TGTGCCAGCTCATCTCTAGCTTCGGGGGCCGAAGAGACCCAGTACTTC. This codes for CASSSLASGAEETQYF.

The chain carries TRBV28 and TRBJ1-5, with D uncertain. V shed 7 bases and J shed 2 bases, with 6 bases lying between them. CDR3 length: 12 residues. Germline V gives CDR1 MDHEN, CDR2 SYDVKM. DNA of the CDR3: TGTGCCAGCAACAGCGGCAATCAGCCCCAGCATTTT. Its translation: CASNSGNQPQHF.

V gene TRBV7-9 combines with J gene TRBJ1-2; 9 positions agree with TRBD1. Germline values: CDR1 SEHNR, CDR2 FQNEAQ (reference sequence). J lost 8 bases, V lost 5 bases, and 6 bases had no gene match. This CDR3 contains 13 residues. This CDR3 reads CASSRGQGTGYTF. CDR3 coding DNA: TGTGCCAGCAGCCGAGGACAGGGGACCGGCTACACCTTC. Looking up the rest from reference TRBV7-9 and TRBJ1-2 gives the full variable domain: DTGVSQNPRHKITKRGQNVTFRCDPISEHNRLYWYRQTLGQGPEFLTYFQNEAQLEKSRLLSDRFSAERPKGSFSTLEIQRTEQGDSAMYLCASSRGQGTGYTFGSGTRLTVV.